The source of this T cell receptor (beta chain) is a study of cytomegalovirus exposure and HLA in healthy donors. CDR1 and CDR2 (germline): SGHTS, YDEGEE. This CDR3 has 16 amino acids. J gave up 3 bases and V 4 bases, and 9 bases lay outside the gene matches. The primer mix had 60 Vbeta and 13 Jbeta primers. Assay: immunoSEQ multiplex PCR; the TCRdb copy retains only in-frame clones and omits some. Across approximately 170,000 clones, the top ten clones capture about 0.8% of the sample. The donors were healthy bone marrow donors. The J gene is TRBJ2-3, the V gene TRBV5-8; 9 bases map to TRBD2. The source is a woman between 18 and 30 years old in good health and CMV-seropositive. The sample was PBMCs. The CDR3 spells CASSPQLAGETDTQYF. The CDR3 DNA follows: TGTGCCAGCAGCCCCCAACTAGCGGGCGAGACAGATACGCAGTATTTT.